Included here is one T cell receptor (beta chain) sequence, with context. The antigen is unknown. This sample stems from a study of cytomegalovirus exposure and HLA in healthy donors. Study findings and constraints: A few CMV-associated chains were confirmed in vitro to be specific for CMV antigens. Altogether, 164 TCR beta chains were recorded as cytomegalovirus-associated. Most TCR sequences were uncommon, yet certain public TCRs appeared in many donors.

The donors were part of the validation cohort, which consisted of roughly 120 subjects and was separate from the first cohort of 666 subjects. Produced via immunoSEQ multiplex PCR; TCRdb's table is partial and in-frame only. The sample has over 200,000 clones; roughly 83% are singletons. Germline V gene data show CDR1 as LNHDA and CDR2 as SQIVND (reference sequence). The CDR3 covers 12 residues. V lost 7 bases to trimming and J lost 7 bases, with 13 bases between them. The chain recombines TRBV19 with TRBJ1-2, with D tentatively TRBD1 (5 bases). This clonotype was obtained from a young woman in good health and CMV-seronegative. Sample: PBMCs. CDR3 coding DNA: TGTGCCAGTACAGGGACGTTCTCTGGCTACACCTTC. Translation: CASTGTFSGYTF.